This T cell receptor (beta chain) was identified during a study of identical twins. The V gene's germline CDR1 is SNHLY and CDR2 FYNNEI. The germline V and J ends were trimmed by 3 bases and 2 bases, with 7 bases remaining between them. The CDR3 has 13 residues. Study-wide results and caveats: The study reached conclusions through statistical analysis that was cross-sectional, not following the same donors.

From the 5' RACE reads, TCRdb called clonotypes with MiXCR, one entry per CDR3 protein. The data hold around 100,000 distinct CDR3 sequences, with 5.9% observed a single time. With no exceptions, donors were healthy Caucasians. This clonotype showed up many times. Antigen: not known. Sequencing was carried out using memory T cells sorted from blood. The chain carries TRBV2 and TRBJ1-1; no definite D call. The TCR was taken from a woman aged 45-65 years in good health. Here the CDR3 reads CASSDKKNTEAFF. CDR3 in DNA: TGTGCCAGCAGTGACAAAAAAAACACTGAAGCTTTCTTT.